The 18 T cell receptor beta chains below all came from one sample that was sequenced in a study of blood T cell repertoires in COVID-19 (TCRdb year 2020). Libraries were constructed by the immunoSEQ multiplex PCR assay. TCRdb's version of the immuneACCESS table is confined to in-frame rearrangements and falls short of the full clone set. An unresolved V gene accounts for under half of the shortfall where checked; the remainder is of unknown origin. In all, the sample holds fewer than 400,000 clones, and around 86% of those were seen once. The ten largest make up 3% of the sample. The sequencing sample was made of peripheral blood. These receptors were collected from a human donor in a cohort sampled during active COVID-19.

The CDR3 nucleotides are TGTGCCAGCAGTACTCTACTAGGAACCCAGTACTTC. This sequence encodes CASSTLLGTQYF. This chain uses TRBV12-3 or TRBV12-4 with TRBJ2-5; weak D call: TRBD2 (5 bases). This CDR3 has 12 amino acids. Deletions cut 5 bases from V and 8 bases from J, with 12 bases between.

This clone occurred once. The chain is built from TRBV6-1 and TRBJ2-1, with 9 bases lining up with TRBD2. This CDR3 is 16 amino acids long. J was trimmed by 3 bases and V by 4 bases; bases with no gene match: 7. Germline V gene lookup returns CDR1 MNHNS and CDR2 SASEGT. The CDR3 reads CASSVSGGRDYNEQFF. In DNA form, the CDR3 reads TGTGCCAGCAGTGTTTCGGGCGGGAGGGACTACAATGAGCAGTTCTTC.

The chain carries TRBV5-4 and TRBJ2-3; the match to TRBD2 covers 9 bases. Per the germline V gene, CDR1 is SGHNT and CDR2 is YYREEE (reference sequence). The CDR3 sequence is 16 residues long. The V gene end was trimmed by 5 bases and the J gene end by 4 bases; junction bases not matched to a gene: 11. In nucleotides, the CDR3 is TGTGCCAGCAGTCCCAACATAGCGGGGGTGGCAGATACGCAGTATTTT. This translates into CASSPNIAGVADTQYF.

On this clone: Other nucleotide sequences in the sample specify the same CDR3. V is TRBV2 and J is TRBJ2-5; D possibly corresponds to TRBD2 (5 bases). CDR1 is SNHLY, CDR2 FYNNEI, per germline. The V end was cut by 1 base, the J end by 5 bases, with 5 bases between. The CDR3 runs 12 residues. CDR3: CASSEGGETQYF. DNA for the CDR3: TGTGCCAGCAGTGAAGGAGGGGAGACCCAGTACTTC.

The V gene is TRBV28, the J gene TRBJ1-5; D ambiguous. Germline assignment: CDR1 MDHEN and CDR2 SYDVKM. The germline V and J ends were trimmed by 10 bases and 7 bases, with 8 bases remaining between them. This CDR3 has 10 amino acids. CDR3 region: CAIGGQPQHF. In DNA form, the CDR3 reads TGTGCCATCGGAGGGCAGCCCCAGCATTTT.

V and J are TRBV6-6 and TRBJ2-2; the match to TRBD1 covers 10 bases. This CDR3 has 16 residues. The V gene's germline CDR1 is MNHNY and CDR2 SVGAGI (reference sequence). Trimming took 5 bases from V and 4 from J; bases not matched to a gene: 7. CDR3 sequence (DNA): TGTGCCAGCAGTACGGGACAGGGGTCGGGCACCGGGGAGCTGTTTTTT. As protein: CASSTGQGSGTGELFF.

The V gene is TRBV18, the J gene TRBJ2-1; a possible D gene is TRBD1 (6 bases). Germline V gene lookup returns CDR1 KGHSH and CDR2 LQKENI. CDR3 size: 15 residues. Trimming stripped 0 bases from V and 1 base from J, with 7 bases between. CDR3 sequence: CASSPPQGSYNEQFF. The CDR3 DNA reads TGTGCCAGCTCACCACCCCAGGGGTCCTACAATGAGCAGTTCTTC.

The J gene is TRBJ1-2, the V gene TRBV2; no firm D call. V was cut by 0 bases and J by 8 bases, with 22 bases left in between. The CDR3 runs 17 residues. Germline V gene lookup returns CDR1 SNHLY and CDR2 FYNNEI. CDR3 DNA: TGTGCCAGCAGTGAAGCCGGAGGCAGTCACTATCTCAGGGGCTACACCTTC. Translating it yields CASSEAGGSHYLRGYTF.

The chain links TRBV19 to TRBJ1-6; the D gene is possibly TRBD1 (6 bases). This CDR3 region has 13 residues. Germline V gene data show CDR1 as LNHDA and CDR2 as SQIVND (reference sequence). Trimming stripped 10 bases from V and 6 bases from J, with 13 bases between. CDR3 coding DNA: TGTGCCACCTCCGGGACAATTAATTCACCCCTCCACTTT. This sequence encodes CATSGTINSPLHF.

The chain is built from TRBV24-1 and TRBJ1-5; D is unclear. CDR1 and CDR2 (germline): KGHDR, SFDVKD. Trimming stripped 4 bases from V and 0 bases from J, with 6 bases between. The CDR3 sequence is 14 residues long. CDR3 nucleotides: TGTGCCACCAGTGACAGGATTAGCAATCAGCCCCAGCATTTT. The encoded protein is CATSDRISNQPQHF.

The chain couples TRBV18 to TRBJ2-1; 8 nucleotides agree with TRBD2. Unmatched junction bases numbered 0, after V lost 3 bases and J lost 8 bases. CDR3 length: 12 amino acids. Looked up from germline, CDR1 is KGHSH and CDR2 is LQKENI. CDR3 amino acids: CASSPTSDEQFF. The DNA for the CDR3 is TGTGCCAGCTCACCGACTAGCGATGAGCAGTTCTTC.

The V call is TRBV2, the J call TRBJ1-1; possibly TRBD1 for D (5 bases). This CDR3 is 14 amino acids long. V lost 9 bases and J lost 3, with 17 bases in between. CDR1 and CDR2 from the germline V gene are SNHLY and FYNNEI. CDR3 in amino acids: CARERRLGDTEAFF. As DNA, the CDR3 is TGTGCCAGAGAGAGGCGGTTAGGGGACACTGAAGCTTTCTTT.

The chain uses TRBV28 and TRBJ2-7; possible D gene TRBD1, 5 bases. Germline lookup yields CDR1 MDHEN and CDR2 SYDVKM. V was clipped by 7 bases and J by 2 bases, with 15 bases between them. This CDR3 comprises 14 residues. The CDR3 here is CASIKGIPAYEQYF. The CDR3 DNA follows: TGTGCCAGCATTAAGGGGATCCCCGCCTACGAGCAGTACTTC.

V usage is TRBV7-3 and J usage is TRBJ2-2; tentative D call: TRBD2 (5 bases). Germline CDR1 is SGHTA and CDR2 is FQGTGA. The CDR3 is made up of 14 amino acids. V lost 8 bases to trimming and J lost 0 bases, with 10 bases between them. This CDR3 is CASLPGANTGELFF. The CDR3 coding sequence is TGTGCCAGCCTACCCGGGGCGAACACCGGGGAGCTGTTTTTT.

DNA for the CDR3: TGTGCCAGCAGCATCTATAGCGGGGGGGAAGAGACCCAGTACTTC. As protein: CASSIYSGGEETQYF. The rearrangement joins TRBV5-6 to TRBJ2-5; 11 nucleotides agree with TRBD2. Trimming took 4 bases from V and 3 from J; bases not matched to a gene: 5. In germline, CDR1 is SGHDT, CDR2 YYEEEE. The CDR3 length is 15 residues.

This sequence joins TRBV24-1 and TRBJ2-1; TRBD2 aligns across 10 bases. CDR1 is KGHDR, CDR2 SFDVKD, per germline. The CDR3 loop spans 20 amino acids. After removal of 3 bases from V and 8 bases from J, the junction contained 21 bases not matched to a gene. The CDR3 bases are TGTGCCACCAGTGATCGCCCAGTCCATCCCCTTCTAGCGGGAGAGGATGAGCAGTTCTTC. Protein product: CATSDRPVHPLLAGEDEQFF.

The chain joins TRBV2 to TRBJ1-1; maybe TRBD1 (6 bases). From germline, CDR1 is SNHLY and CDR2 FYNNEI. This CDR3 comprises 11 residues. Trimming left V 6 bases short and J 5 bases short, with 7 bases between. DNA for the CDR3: TGTGCCAGCAGAAGGGGGACTGAAGCTTTCTTT. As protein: CASRRGTEAFF.

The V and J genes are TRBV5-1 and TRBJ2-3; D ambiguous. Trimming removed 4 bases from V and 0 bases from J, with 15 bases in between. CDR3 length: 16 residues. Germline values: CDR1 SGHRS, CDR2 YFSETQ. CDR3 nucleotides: TGCGCCAGCAGCCCAGCTCGCCAGGCTAGCACAGATACGCAGTATTTT. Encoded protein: CASSPARQASTDTQYF.